The TCR beta chain under discussion was sequenced for a study of cytomegalovirus exposure and HLA in healthy donors. Findings of the study overall: About 90% or about 30% of the time was how often most TCR beta V segments were productive, according to an earlier analysis. Another analysis was done later, and it associated approximately 18,000 TCR beta sequences with HLA alleles at 0.05 false discovery rate.

Vbeta (60) and Jbeta (13) primers were used in the PCR. The table came from immunoSEQ multiplex PCR; TCRdb's copy has only in-frame clones and leaves some out. The sample yields over 110,000 clones, about 84% seen once. Points on this clone: What it binds is unknown.

What was sequenced was PBMCs. This clonotype originated in a woman aged 40 to 50 in good health and CMV-seropositive.

CDR3 protein: CASRDRGSSPLHF. CDR3 DNA sequence: TGCGCCAGCAGAGACAGGGGTAGTTCACCCCTCCACTTT. The V and J genes are TRBV5-1 and TRBJ1-6; 8 bases fit TRBD1. Trimming took 5 bases from V and 9 from J; bases not matched to a gene: 4. This CDR3 region has 13 residues. The germline gives CDR1 SGHRS, CDR2 YFSETQ.